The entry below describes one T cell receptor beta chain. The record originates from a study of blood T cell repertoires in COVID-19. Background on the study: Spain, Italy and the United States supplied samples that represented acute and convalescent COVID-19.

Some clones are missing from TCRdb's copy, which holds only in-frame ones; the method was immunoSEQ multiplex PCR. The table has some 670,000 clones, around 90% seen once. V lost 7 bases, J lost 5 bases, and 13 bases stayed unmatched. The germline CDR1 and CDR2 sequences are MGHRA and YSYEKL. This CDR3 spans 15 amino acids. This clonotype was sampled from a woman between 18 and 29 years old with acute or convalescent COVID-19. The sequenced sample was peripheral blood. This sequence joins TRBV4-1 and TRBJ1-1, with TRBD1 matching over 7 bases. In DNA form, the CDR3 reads TGCGCCAGCATTGCTGAACAGGGGTCGGGGACTGAAGCTTTCTTT. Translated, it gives CASIAEQGSGTEAFF.